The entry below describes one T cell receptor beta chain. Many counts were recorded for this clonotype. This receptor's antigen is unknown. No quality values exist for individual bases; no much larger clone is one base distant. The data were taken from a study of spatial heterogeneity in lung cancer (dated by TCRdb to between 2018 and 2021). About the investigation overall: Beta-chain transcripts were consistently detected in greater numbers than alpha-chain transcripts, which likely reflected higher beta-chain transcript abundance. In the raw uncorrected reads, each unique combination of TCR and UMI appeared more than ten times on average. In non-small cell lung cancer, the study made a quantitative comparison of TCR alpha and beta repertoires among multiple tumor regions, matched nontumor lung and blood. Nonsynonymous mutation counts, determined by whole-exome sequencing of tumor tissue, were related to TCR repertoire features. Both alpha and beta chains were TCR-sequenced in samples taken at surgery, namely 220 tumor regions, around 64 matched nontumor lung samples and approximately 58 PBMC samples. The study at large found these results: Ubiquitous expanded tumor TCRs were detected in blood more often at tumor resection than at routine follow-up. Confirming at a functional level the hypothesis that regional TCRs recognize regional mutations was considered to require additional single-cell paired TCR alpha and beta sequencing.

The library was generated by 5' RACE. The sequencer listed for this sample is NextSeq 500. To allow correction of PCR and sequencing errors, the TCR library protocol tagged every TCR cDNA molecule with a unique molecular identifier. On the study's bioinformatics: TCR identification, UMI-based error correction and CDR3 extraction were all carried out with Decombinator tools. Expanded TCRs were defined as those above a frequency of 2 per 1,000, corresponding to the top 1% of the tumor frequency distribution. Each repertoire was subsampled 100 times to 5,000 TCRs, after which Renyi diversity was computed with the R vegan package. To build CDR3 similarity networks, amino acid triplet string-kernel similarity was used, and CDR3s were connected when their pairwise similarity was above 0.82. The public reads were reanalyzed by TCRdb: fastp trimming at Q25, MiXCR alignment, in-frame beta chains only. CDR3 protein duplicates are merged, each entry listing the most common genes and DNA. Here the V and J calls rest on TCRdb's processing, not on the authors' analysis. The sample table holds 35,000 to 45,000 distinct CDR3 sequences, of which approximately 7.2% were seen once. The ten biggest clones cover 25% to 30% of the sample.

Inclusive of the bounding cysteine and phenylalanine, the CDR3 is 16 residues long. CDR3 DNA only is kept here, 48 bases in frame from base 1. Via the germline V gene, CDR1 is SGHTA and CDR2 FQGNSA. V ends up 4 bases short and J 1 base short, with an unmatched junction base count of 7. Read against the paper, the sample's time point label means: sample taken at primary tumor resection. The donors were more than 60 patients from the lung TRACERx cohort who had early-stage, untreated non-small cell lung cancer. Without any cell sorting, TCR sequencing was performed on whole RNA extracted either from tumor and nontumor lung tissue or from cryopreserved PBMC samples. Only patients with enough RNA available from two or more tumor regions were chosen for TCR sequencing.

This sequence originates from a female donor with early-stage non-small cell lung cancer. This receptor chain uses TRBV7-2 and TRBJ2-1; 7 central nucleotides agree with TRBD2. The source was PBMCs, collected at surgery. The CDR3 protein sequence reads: CASSSMLAVSYNEQFF. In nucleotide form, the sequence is TGTGCCAGCAGCTCGATGCTAGCGGTATCCTACAATGAGCAGTTCTTC.